The clone carrying this T cell receptor (beta chain) was recorded only once. The data are from a study of blood T cell repertoires in COVID-19. Study details: In each case, the material was cDNA or gDNA derived from T cells, B-cell-depleted T cells, or PBMCs.

The CDR3 loop spans 14 amino acids. CDR1 is MNHEY, CDR2 SVGAGI, per germline. The ends were cut back, 6 bases at V and 0 bases at J, with 12 bases in the middle. Assay: immunoSEQ multiplex PCR; the TCRdb copy retains only in-frame clones and omits some. This table has fewer than 200,000 clones, over 70% appearing once. The TCR originated in a woman between 65 and 79 years old who had recovered from COVID-19. Sequencing was done on a sample of peripheral blood. The chain employs TRBV6-5 and TRBJ2-7; D is possibly TRBD1 (6 bases). CDR3 sequence (DNA): TGTGCCAGCAGCCCCGACAGGACCTCCTACGAGCAGTACTTC. As protein: CASSPDRTSYEQYF.